These 16 T cell receptor beta chains share one sample of origin, sequenced in a study of beta chain features in type 1 diabetes. Investigators reverse transcribed all isolated RNA, so they sequenced expressed TCRB transcripts. Profiled with immunoSEQ multiplex PCR; TCRdb holds only in-frame clones, not every one. The sample shows 300,000 or so clones, around 7.6% of them seen only once. Sequencing was done on a sample of central memory CD4+ T cells from blood. These receptors were obtained from a woman aged 18-29 years in good health.

This clone appeared a few times. The V gene is TRBV4-2, the J gene TRBJ2-7, with no clear D. This CDR3 region has 12 residues. Germline CDR1 LGHNA, CDR2 YNFKEQ. V was shortened by 5 bases and J by 3 bases, with 8 bases between the two germline ends. CDR3 in amino acids: CASSLNIYEQYF. CDR3 nucleotide sequence: TGTGCCAGCAGCTTAAACATCTACGAGCAGTACTTC.

The genes are TRBV18 and TRBJ1-6, with D tentatively TRBD1 (5 bases). V shed 0 bases and J shed 7 bases, with 7 bases lying between them. Germline V CDR1 and CDR2: KGHSH, LQKENI. This CDR3 region has 14 residues. In DNA, the CDR3 is TGTGCCAGCTCACCACCGGCAGGGAATTCACCCCTCCACTTT. Translating it yields CASSPPAGNSPLHF.

The chain joins TRBV5-1 to TRBJ1-4, with D hard to call. This CDR3 spans 15 amino acids. CDR1 and CDR2 from the germline V gene are SGHRS and YFSETQ. V lost 2 bases to trimming and J lost 2 bases, with 10 bases between them. The CDR3 DNA is TGCGCCAGCAGCTTTGGAGGGTTCACTAATGAAAAACTGTTTTTT. Translation gives CASSFGGFTNEKLFF.

V usage is TRBV6-5 and J usage is TRBJ1-5; TRBD1 aligns across 8 bases. V lost 4 bases to trimming and J lost 6 bases; unmatched junction nucleotides: 5. The CDR3 loop spans 14 amino acids. Germline V CDR1 and CDR2: MNHEY, SVGAGI. CDR3 sequence reads: CASSWTGKGQPQHF. The CDR3, as DNA: TGTGCCAGCAGTTGGACAGGGAAGGGTCAGCCCCAGCATTTT.

This clone was detected ten times or more. This chain uses TRBV18 with TRBJ1-1; D unclear. The CDR3 extends over 13 amino acids. CDR1 is KGHSH, CDR2 LQKENI, per germline. Deletions cut 0 bases from V and 0 bases from J, with 2 bases between. CDR3 DNA: TGTGCCAGCTCACCACCGATGAACACTGAAGCTTTCTTT. It codes for CASSPPMNTEAFF.

This clone was observed a few times. The chain joins TRBV19 to TRBJ2-1; 11 nucleotides agree with TRBD2. Germline V gene data show CDR1 as LNHDA and CDR2 as SQIVND (reference sequence). The V gene end was trimmed by 4 bases and the J gene end by 7 bases; junction bases not matched to a gene: 3. The CDR3 has 14 amino acids. Written as DNA, the CDR3 is TGTGCCAGTAGTACTAGCGGGAGGTTTAATGAGCAGTTCTTC. Protein: CASSTSGRFNEQFF.

This clone was seen a single time. V is TRBV7-2 and J is TRBJ2-1; TRBD1 matches at 9 bases. There are 16 residues in the CDR3. V was pared by 2 bases and J by 10 bases, with 12 bases of the junction left unmatched. The germline gives CDR1 SGHTA, CDR2 FQGNSA. The chain's CDR3 is CASSLLTGGMEVEQFF. The CDR3 nucleotides read TGTGCCAGCAGCTTATTGACAGGGGGAATGGAGGTCGAGCAGTTCTTC.

This clone was detected only a few times. This chain joins TRBV6-6 and TRBJ1-2; 7 nucleotides match TRBD1. The CDR3 runs to 15 residues. Trimming cost V 0 bases and J 3 bases; bases outside gene matches: 4. Per germline, CDR1 MNHNY and CDR2 SVGAGI (reference sequence). CDR3 loop: CASSYSGTVDYGYTF. Here the CDR3 DNA reads TGTGCCAGCAGTTACTCTGGGACAGTCGACTATGGCTACACCTTC.

This chain joins TRBV14 and TRBJ2-4; tentative D call: TRBD1 (6 bases). The CDR3 covers 17 residues. Germline V gives CDR1 SGHDN, CDR2 FVKESK. The V end was cut by 4 bases, the J end by 1 base, with 17 bases between. The CDR3 bases are TGTGCCAGCAGCCCAGAAGGACAGCCAATGGCCAAAAACATTCAGTACTTC. Its protein product is CASSPEGQPMAKNIQYF.

V gene TRBV4-1 combines with J gene TRBJ1-5, with D uncertain. Trimming shortened V by 0 bases and J by 5 bases, and 11 bases separated the two germline ends. This CDR3 spans 15 amino acids. Germline V gene lookup returns CDR1 MGHRA and CDR2 YSYEKL. The DNA for the CDR3 is TGCGCCAGCAGCCAAGATTTCGGAAGCCATCAGCCCCAGCATTTT. Residues: CASSQDFGSHQPQHF.

The rearrangement links TRBV10-3 to TRBJ2-6; D unresolved. The germline V and J ends were trimmed by 6 bases and 1 base, with 7 bases remaining between them. The CDR3 covers 14 residues. The V gene's germline CDR1 is ENHRY and CDR2 SYGVKD. Here the CDR3 reads CAIRDGSGANVLTF. CDR3 DNA sequence: TGTGCCATCAGGGACGGATCTGGGGCCAACGTCCTGACTTTC.

J is TRBJ2-1 and V is TRBV11-2, with D perhaps TRBD2 (6 bases). The V end was cut by 5 bases, the J end by 7 bases, with 15 bases between. CDR1 is SGHAT and CDR2 is FQNNGV in the germline V gene. The CDR3 consists of 14 residues. CDR3 region: CASSPKTSKNEQFF. In nucleotides, the CDR3 is TGTGCCAGCAGCCCAAAGACTAGTAAGAATGAGCAGTTCTTC. The variable domain in full, completed from reference TRBV11-2 and TRBJ2-1, reads EAGVAQSPRYKIIEKRQSVAFWCNPISGHATLYWYQQILGQGPKLLIQFQNNGVVDDSQLPKDRFSAERLKGVDSTLKIQPAKLEDSAVYLCASSPKTSKNEQFFGPGTRLTVL.

CDR3 protein: CASSQGYSGVPYEQYF. In DNA, the CDR3 is TGCGCCAGCAGCCAGGGCTATAGCGGAGTACCTTACGAGCAGTACTTC. The chain employs TRBV4-3 and TRBJ2-7, with D possibly matching TRBD2 (6 bases). Trimming took off 3 bases at V and 4 bases at J, with 19 bases between the two ends. The CDR3 spans 16 residues. Germline V gene data show CDR1 as LGHNA and CDR2 as YSLEER.

The rearrangement links TRBV6-6 to TRBJ2-5; TRBD2 matches at 11 bases. Germline CDR1 reads MNHNY; CDR2 reads SVGAGI (reference sequence). With V trimmed by 6 bases and J by 1 base, 7 bases remained unmatched. This CDR3 region has 16 residues. The CDR3 nucleotides are TGTGCCAGCAGCCGAACTAGCGGGGGACTCCAAGAGACCCAGTACTTC. Its protein is CASSRTSGGLQETQYF.

This clone turned up a few times. An end of the junction differs from the germline gene, which may be a read error. J is TRBJ1-1 and V is TRBV10-3; D is undetermined. Germline lookup yields CDR1 ENHRY and CDR2 SYGVKD. CDR3 length: 13 residues. The CDR3 loop reads CASSEPGYTEAFF. For the CDR3, the DNA is TGTGCCAGCAGTGAACCCGGGTACACTGAAGCTTTCTTT.

This clone appeared a few times. J is TRBJ1-5 and V is TRBV5-5; D is undetermined. CDR1 and CDR2 from the germline V gene are SGHKS and YYEKEE (reference sequence). CDR3 length: 15 residues. Trimming removed 0 bases at V and 6 bases at J, with 13 bases between. The CDR3 reads CASSLAPQVSQPQHF. The CDR3 DNA reads TGTGCCAGCAGCTTGGCCCCGCAGGTGAGTCAGCCCCAGCATTTT.